This passage covers 21 T cell receptor beta chains from one sample sequenced in a study of response to subunit inactivated influenza vaccine. In TCRdb, the RT-PCR reads were re-called with MiXCR into one record per CDR3 protein. This table holds about 540,000 distinct CDR3 sequences, 12% to 15% found once. Source: PBMCs from blood, taken 11 to 12 days after vaccination. Source of these receptors: a man aged 45-65 years who received an inactivated influenza vaccine.

This chain uses TRBV29-1 with TRBJ2-1; no clear D. Trimming cost V 6 bases and J 1 base, with 7 bases left between them. The CDR3 has 12 amino acids. CDR1 is SQVTM, CDR2 ANQGSEA, per germline. Written as DNA, the CDR3 is TGCAGCGTAGAGCTATCCTACAATGAGCAGTTCTTC. Translating it yields CSVELSYNEQFF.

The CDR3 region is CASSLGSAVGPQHF. CDR3 sequence (DNA): TGTGCCAGCAGCTTAGGGTCGGCCGTGGGGCCCCAGCATTTT. The V gene is TRBV7-9, the J gene TRBJ1-5; D ambiguous. Germline V gene sequence: CDR1 SEHNR, CDR2 FQNEAQ (reference sequence). The CDR3 has 14 residues. Trimming stripped 1 base from V and 9 bases from J, with 13 bases between.

This clonotype was observed a few times. J is TRBJ2-3 and V is TRBV4-1; 10 bases fit TRBD2. Trimming took 3 bases from V and 4 from J; bases not matched to a gene: 4. In germline, CDR1 is MGHRA, CDR2 YSYEKL. The CDR3 sequence is 15 residues long. The CDR3 DNA is TGCGCCAGCAGCCATAGCGGGAGGTACGCAGATACGCAGTATTTT. This sequence encodes CASSHSGRYADTQYF.

The chain carries TRBV20-1 and TRBJ2-7, with TRBD1 matching over 7 bases. Germline CDR1 is DFQATT and CDR2 is SNEGSKA (reference sequence). Losses at the gene ends were 1 base for V and 3 bases for J; bases not matched to a gene: 6. The CDR3 extends over 14 amino acids. CDR3 sequence: CSARGTGKNYEQYF. CDR3 DNA: TGCAGTGCTAGAGGGACAGGAAAGAACTACGAGCAGTACTTC.

This clonotype has just a few counts. The rearrangement links TRBV3-1 to TRBJ1-1; D is ambiguous. Germline V gives CDR1 LGHDT, CDR2 YNNKEL (reference sequence). This CDR3 has 13 residues. V lost 1 base, J lost 7 bases, and 10 bases lay in between. Here the CDR3 reads CASSQAVAIEAFF. The CDR3 DNA reads TGTGCCAGCAGCCAAGCTGTTGCGATTGAAGCTTTCTTT.

This clonotype was observed a few times. The chain couples TRBV21-1 to TRBJ1-2. TRBV21-1 is a pseudogene locus. This CDR3 contains 14 residues. The CDR3 DNA reads as TGTGCCAGACCAAGTAACGGAGCTAACTATGGCTACACCTTC. Translation gives CARPSNGANYGYTF.

This clonotype was found a few times. The rearrangement joins TRBV5-1 to TRBJ2-3, with 7 bases matching TRBD2. Per germline, CDR1 SGHRS and CDR2 YFSETQ. With 0 bases clipped from V and 3 bases from J, the junction kept 4 bases outside the gene matches. The CDR3 sequence is 15 residues long. Written as DNA, the CDR3 is TGCGCCAGCAGCTTGGCAGACGGGGGGACAGATACGCAGTATTTT. It codes for CASSLADGGTDTQYF.

This chain connects TRBV5-1 to TRBJ2-5; TRBD1 is a possible D gene (6 bases). The V and J ends lost 0 bases and 5 bases respectively, with 17 bases between them. Germline lookup yields CDR1 SGHRS and CDR2 YFSETQ. This CDR3 has 16 residues. CDR3 DNA: TGCGCCAGCAGCTTGGCGACGCTGGGGGCCGTTGAGACCCAGTACTTC. Amino acid sequence: CASSLATLGAVETQYF.

This clonotype has more than one count but fewer than ten. V is TRBV9 and J is TRBJ2-5; D is ambiguous. From germline, CDR1 is SGDLS and CDR2 YYNGEE. There are 13 residues in the CDR3. Trimming removed 2 bases at V and 2 bases at J, with 7 bases between. The CDR3, as DNA: TGTGCCAGCAGCGTCCACTTGCAAGAGACCCAGTACTTC. Translation gives CASSVHLQETQYF.

This rearrangement joins TRBV20-1 to TRBJ2-5; D gene uncertain. CDR1 DFQATT and CDR2 SNEGSKA come from the germline V gene (reference sequence). Trimming shortened V by 2 bases and J by 5 bases, and 15 bases separated the two germline ends. The CDR3 contains 14 residues. The CDR3 nucleotides are TGCAGTGCTAGACGAGGCAGTGCAGAGGAGACCCAGTACTTC. It yields the protein CSARRGSAEETQYF.

The genes are TRBV20-1 and TRBJ2-2; 9 bases map to TRBD2. The CDR3 runs to 15 residues. The V and J ends lost 3 bases and 6 bases, in that order; junction bases with no gene match: 8. Germline CDR1 and CDR2: DFQATT and SNEGSKA (reference sequence). The CDR3 loop reads CSARSGGGASGELFF. CDR3 nucleotide sequence: TGCAGTGCTAGGTCCGGCGGGGGGGCATCCGGGGAGCTGTTTTTT.

V and J are TRBV7-2 and TRBJ1-1; D is ambiguous. The CDR3 is made up of 12 amino acids. Germline V gene data show CDR1 as SGHTA and CDR2 as FQGNSA. Between the trimmed V and J ends, which lost 2 bases and 7 bases, there was a span of 8 bases. In DNA, the CDR3 is TGTGCCAGCAGCTTAAGGCGGATTGAAGCTTTCTTT. It translates to CASSLRRIEAFF.

This clonotype was counted a few times. V and J are TRBV5-8 and TRBJ2-7; D unclear. The germline V gene encodes CDR1 SGHTS and CDR2 YDEGEE. Trimming pared 1 base from V and 1 base from J, leaving 12 bases between. The CDR3 loop spans 15 amino acids. The CDR3 DNA sequence: TGTGCCAGCAGCTTGTACCTCAGAGGATCCTACGAGCAGTACTTC. Encoded protein: CASSLYLRGSYEQYF.

This clonotype has just a few counts. The V and J genes are TRBV7-8 and TRBJ2-3; 7 bases line up with TRBD2. This CDR3 spans 19 amino acids. Germline assignment: CDR1 SGHVS and CDR2 FQNEAQ. V was pared by 4 bases and J by 0 bases, with 16 bases of the junction left unmatched. The CDR3 bases are TGTGCCAGCAGCTCGGGGAGGGTAACCGGCGTTACTAGCACAGATACGCAGTATTTT. Translation gives CASSSGRVTGVTSTDTQYF.

Ten or more counts support this clonotype. This chain uses TRBV10-2 with TRBJ1-2; D possibly corresponds to TRBD1 (5 bases). Trimming removed 3 bases from V and 0 bases from J, with 14 bases in between. Per the germline V gene, CDR1 is WSHSY and CDR2 is SAAADI. This CDR3 has 16 amino acids. This CDR3 is CASSDPGHKANYGYTF. In nucleotides, the CDR3 is TGCGCCAGCAGTGACCCTGGACACAAAGCTAACTATGGCTACACCTTC.

The V and J genes are TRBV19 and TRBJ2-5; 10 bases match TRBD1. J gave up 1 base and V 5 bases, and 4 bases lay outside the gene matches. CDR3 length: 15 residues. Germline values: CDR1 LNHDA, CDR2 SQIVND (reference sequence). CDR3 DNA sequence: TGTGCCAGTAGTCACGGGACAGGGGCCCAAGAGACCCAGTACTTC. Translated: CASSHGTGAQETQYF.

The rearrangement joins TRBV7-3 to TRBJ2-1; possible D gene TRBD2, 5 bases. Germline V gives CDR1 SGHTA, CDR2 FQGTGA. V was cut by 0 bases and J by 0 bases, with 12 bases left in between. The CDR3 spans 17 residues. Written as DNA, the CDR3 is TGTGCCAGCAGCTTAACGGTGAGCGGTAGCTCCTACAATGAGCAGTTCTTC. Protein: CASSLTVSGSSYNEQFF.

The chain employs TRBV20-1 and TRBJ1-1; TRBD1 might be the D (5 bases). This CDR3 region has 14 residues. Germline V gene sequence: CDR1 DFQATT, CDR2 SNEGSKA (reference sequence). The ends were cut back, 0 bases at V and 1 base at J, with 9 bases in the middle. The CDR3 DNA reads as TGCAGTGCTAGAGAGGGTGGACAGAACACTGAAGCTTTCTTT. Its protein product is CSAREGGQNTEAFF.

This clonotype was observed a few times. This chain connects TRBV20-1 to TRBJ2-5, with 13 bases that match TRBD2. The CDR3 spans 15 residues. J gave up 7 bases and V 6 bases, and 11 bases lay outside the gene matches. CDR1 and CDR2 from the germline V gene are DFQATT and SNEGSKA (reference sequence). CDR3 in amino acids: CSAFVGLAGDGTQYF. In DNA form, the CDR3 reads TGCAGTGCGTTTGTAGGACTAGCGGGGGATGGGACCCAGTACTTC.

This clonotype was counted a few times. The J gene is TRBJ2-6, the V gene TRBV6-2 or TRBV6-3, with D possibly matching TRBD1 (6 bases). Between the trimmed V and J ends, which lost 6 bases and 3 bases, there was a span of 15 bases. Germline-derived CDR1 and CDR2 are MNHEY and SVGEGT. The CDR3 totals 16 residues. CDR3 residues: CASSRLTGYGANVLTF. CDR3 coding DNA: TGTGCCAGCAGCCGCCTTACAGGGTATGGGGCCAACGTCCTGACTTTC.

This clonotype was recorded a few times. This chain uses TRBV12-3 or TRBV12-4 with TRBJ1-3; TRBD1 matches 8 bases. The CDR3 runs 16 residues. Trimming removed 6 bases from V and 0 bases from J; junction bases left unmatched: 7. CDR3 protein: CASRHGQGLSGNTIYF. The CDR3 region has the DNA TGTGCCAGCAGACATGGACAGGGCCTCTCTGGAAACACCATATATTTT.